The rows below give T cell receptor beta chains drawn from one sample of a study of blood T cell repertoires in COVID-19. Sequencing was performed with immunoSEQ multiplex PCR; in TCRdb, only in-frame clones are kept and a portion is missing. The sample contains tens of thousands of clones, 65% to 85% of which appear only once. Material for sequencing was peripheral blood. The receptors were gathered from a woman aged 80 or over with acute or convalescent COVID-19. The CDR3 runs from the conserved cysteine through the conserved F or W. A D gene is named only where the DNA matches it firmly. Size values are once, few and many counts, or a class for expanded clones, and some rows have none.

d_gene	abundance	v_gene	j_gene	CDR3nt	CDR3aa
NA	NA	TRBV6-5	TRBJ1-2	TGTGCCAGCAGGCGACAGTCCCATGGCTACACCTTC	CASRRQSHGYTF
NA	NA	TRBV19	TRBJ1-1	TGTGCCAGTACTCCTTTCGAGGCTTTCTTT	CASTPFEAFF
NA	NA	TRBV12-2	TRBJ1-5	TGTGCAAGTCGCCCACTCAGGGGGAGTAGCAATCAGCCCCAGCATTTT	CASRPLRGSSNQPQHF
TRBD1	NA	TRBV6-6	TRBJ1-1	TGTGCCAGCAGTTCCGCCGGGACAGGGTATCCCGGAGCTTTCTTT	CASSSAGTGYPGAFF
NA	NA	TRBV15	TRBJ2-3	TGTGCCACCAGCAGGCCACAGGGAACGCAGTATTTT	CATSRPQGTQYF
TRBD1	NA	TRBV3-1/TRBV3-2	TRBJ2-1	TGTGCCAGCAGTCCACGCGGGACAGGGCGATACAATGAGCAGTTCTTC	CASSPRGTGRYNEQFF
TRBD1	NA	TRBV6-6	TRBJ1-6	TGTGCCAGCAGCCACCAGGGGGCGGATTCACCCCTCCACTTT	CASSHQGADSPLHF
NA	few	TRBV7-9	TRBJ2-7	TGTGCCAGCAGCTTAGCCTGGGACACCAACTCCATCTACGAGCAGTACTTC	CASSLAWDTNSIYEQYF
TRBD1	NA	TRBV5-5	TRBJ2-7	TGTGCCAGCAGCGTAGCGACAGGGGTCCCCACCTACGAGCAGTACTTC	CASSVATGVPTYEQYF
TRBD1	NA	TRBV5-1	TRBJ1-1	TGCGCCAGCAGCCCCGGACAGGCAATGTGGAACACTGAAGCTTTCTTT	CASSPGQAMWNTEAFF
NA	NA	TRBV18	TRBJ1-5	TGTGCCAGCTCACCTTCCGGACAGCTCCCCAATCAGCCCCAGCATTTT	CASSPSGQLPNQPQHF
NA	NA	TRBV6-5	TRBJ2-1	TGTGCCAGCAGTTACGAGGCGGGGCTCGTCAATGAGCAGTTCTTC	CASSYEAGLVNEQFF
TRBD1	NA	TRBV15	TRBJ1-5	TGTGCCACCAGCAAAGATGCAGGGGGGAGCAATCAGCCCCAGCATTTT	CATSKDAGGSNQPQHF
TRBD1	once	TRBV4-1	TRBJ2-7	TGCGCCAGCAGCCAAGTTGGGACAGCCTACGAGCAGTACTTC	CASSQVGTAYEQYF
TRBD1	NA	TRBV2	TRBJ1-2	TGTGCCATTACCGGGACAGACTATGGCTACACCTTC	CAITGTDYGYTF
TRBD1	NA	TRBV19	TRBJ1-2	TGTGCCAGTAGTATTCCGAGAGACAGGGTTTATGCCTTC	CASSIPRDRVYAF
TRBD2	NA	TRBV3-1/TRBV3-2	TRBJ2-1	TGTGCCAGCAGCCAGGGACTAGCGGGGCCACAGTTCTTC	CASSQGLAGPQFF
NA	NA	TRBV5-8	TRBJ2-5	TGTGCCAGCAGCTTGCAGGGGGGAGAGACCCAGTACTTC	CASSLQGGETQYF
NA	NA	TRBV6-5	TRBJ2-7	TGTGCCAGCAGTTACTCCGGGATTCAAGGCTCCTACGAGCAGTACTTC	CASSYSGIQGSYEQYF
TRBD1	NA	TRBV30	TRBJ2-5	TGTGCCTGGAGCAGACAGGGACAGACCCAGTACTTC	CAWSRQGQTQYF
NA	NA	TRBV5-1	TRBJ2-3	TGCGCCAGCAGCGGAGAGGGACACAGCACAGATACGCAGTATTTT	CASSGEGHSTDTQYF
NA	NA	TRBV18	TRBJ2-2	TGTGCCAGCTCACCACTACCACCTCCCCCAGCGGGCACCACCGGGGAGCTGTTTTTT	CASSPLPPPPAGTTGELFF
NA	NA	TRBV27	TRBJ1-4	TGTGCCAGCAGTTTATCGGGGGGGTGGGCTAATGAAAAACTGTTTTTT	CASSLSGGWANEKLFF
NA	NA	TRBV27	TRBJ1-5	TGTGCCAGCAGTTTCGACGGGGGGGGCAATCAGCCCCAGCATTTT	CASSFDGGGNQPQHF
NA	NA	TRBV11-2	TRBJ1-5	TGTGCCAGCAGCTTACTCCTCAATCAGCCCCAGCATTTT	CASSLLLNQPQHF
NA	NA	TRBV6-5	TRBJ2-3	TGTGCCAGCAACGACTTCCCCGCAGATACGCAGTATTTT	CASNDFPADTQYF
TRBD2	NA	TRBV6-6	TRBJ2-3	TGTGCCAGCAGCCGACCCGCTAGCGGGGAATTTAGCACAGATACGCAGTATTTT	CASSRPASGEFSTDTQYF
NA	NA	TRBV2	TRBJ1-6	TGTGCCAGCAGTGAAGACAGGGTCCTTAATTCACCCCTCCACTTT	CASSEDRVLNSPLHF